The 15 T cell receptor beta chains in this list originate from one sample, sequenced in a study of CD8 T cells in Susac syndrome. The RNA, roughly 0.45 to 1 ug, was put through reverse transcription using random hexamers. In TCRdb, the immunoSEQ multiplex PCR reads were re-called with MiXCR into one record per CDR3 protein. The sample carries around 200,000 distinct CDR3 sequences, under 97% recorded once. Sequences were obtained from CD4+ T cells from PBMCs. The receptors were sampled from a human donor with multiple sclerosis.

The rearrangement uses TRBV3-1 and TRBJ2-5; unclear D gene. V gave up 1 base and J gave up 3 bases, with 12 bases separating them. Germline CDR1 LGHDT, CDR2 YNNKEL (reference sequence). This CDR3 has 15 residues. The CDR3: CASSQGAAREETQYF. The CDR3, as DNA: TGTGCCAGCAGCCAAGGTGCGGCTAGGGAAGAGACCCAGTACTTC.

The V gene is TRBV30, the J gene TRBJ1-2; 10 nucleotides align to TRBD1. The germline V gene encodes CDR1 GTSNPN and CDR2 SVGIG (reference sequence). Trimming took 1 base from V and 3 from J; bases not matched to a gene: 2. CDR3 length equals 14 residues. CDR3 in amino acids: CAWSGDRGDYGYTF. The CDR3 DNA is TGTGCCTGGAGTGGGGACAGGGGAGACTATGGCTACACCTTC.

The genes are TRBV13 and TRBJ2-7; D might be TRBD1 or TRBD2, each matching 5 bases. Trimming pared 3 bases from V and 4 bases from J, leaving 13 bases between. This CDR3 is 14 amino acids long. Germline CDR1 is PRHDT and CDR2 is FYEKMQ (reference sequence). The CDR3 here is CASSFRDVVYEQYF. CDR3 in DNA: TGTGCCAGCAGCTTCCGGGACGTGGTTTACGAGCAGTACTTC.

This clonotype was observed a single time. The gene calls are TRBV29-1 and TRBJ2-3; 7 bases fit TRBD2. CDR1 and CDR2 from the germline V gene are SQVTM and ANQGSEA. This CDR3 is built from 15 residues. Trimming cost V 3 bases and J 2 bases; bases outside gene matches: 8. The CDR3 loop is CSVESRLADTDTQYF. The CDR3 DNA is TGCAGCGTTGAGAGCCGACTAGCAGACACAGATACGCAGTATTTT.

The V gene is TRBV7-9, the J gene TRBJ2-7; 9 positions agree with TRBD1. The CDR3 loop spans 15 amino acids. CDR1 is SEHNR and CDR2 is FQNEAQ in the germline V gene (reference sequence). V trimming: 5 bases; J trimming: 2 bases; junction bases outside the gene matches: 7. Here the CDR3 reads CASSRSGTGTYEQYF. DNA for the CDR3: TGTGCCAGCAGCCGCTCCGGGACAGGGACCTACGAGCAGTACTTC.

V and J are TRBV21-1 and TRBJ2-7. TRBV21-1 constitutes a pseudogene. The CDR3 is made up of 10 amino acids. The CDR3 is CASRSYEQYF. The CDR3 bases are TGTGCCAGCAGGTCCTACGAGCAGTACTTC.

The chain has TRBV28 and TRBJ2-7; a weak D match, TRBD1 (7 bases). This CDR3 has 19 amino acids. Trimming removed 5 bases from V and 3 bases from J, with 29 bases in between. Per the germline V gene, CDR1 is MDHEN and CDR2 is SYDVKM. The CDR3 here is CASSPKHPLRGTDFYEQYF. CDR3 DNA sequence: TGTGCCAGCAGTCCTAAACATCCACTCCGCGGGACAGACTTCTACGAGCAGTACTTC.

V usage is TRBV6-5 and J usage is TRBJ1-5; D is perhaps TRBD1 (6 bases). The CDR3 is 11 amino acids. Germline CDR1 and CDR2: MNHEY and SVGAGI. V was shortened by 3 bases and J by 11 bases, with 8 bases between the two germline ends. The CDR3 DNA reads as TGTGCCAGCAGTTATCAGGGGTCCCAGCATTTT. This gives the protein CASSYQGSQHF.

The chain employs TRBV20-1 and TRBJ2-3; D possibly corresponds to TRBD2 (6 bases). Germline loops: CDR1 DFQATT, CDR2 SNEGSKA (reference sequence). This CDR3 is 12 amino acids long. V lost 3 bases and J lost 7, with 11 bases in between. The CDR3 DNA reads TGCAGTGCTAGGACTAGTTGGAATACGCAGTATTTT. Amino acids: CSARTSWNTQYF.

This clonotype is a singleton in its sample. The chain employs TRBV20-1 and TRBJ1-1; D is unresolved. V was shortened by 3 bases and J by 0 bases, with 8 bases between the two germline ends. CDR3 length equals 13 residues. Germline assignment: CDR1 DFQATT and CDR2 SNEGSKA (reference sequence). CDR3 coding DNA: TGCAGTGCTAGCAAGGGTGTGAACACTGAAGCTTTCTTT. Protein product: CSASKGVNTEAFF.

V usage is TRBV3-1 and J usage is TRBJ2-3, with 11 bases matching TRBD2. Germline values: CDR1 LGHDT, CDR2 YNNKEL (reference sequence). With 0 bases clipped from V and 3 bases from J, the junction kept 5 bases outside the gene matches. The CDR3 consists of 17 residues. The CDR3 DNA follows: TGTGCCAGCAGCCAAGAGCTAGCGGGGGGTCTTACAGATACGCAGTATTTT. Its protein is CASSQELAGGLTDTQYF.

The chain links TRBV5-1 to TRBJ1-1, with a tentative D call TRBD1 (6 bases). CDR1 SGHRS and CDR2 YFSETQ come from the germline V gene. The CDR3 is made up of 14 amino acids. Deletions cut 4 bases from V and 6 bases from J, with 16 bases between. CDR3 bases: TGCGCCAGCAGCCCAGAGACAGGTATCCCTGAAGCTTTCTTT. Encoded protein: CASSPETGIPEAFF.

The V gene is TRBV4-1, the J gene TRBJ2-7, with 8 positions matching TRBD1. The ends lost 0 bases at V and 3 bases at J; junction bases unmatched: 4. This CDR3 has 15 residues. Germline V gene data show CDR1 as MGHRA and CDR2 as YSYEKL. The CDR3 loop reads CASSQDGTGDYEQYF. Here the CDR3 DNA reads TGCGCCAGCAGCCAAGACGGGACAGGAGACTACGAGCAGTACTTC.

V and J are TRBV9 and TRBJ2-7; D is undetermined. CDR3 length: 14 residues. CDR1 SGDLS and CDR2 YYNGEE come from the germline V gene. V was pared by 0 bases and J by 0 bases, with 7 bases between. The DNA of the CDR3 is TGTGCCAGCAGCGTAGAGGTCCACTCCTACGAGCAGTACTTC. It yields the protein CASSVEVHSYEQYF.

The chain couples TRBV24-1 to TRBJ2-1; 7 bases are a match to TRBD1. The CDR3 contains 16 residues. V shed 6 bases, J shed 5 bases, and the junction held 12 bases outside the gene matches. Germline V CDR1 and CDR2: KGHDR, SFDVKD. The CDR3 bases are TGTGCCACCAGTCGAGGGGGCGCTTTTGGGGACAATGAGCAGTTCTTC. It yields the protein CATSRGGAFGDNEQFF.